This TCR beta chain stems from a study of T cells after yellow fever vaccination. This CDR3 is 13 amino acids long. The germline gives CDR1 SGHVS, CDR2 FQNEAQ. Trimming took 5 bases from V and 6 from J, leaving 11 bases between them. There are many counts of this clonotype. The antigen is undetermined. Study-level findings and limits: Boosting was followed by the reappearance of most primary-vaccination clones (96% CD4, about 88% CD8).

They built TCR cDNA with 5'RACE template switching, a step that put in a universal primer site and UMIs. TCRdb reanalysed the 5' RACE reads using MiXCR and keeps one entry per CDR3 protein. The table has 100,000 to 150,000 distinct CDR3 sequences, approximately 7% seen once; the top ten hold around 2.7%. V is TRBV7-8 and J is TRBJ1-5; TRBD1 is a possible D gene (5 bases). The origin of this receptor is a man younger than 35 who received the YFV17D yellow fever vaccine. Sequences were derived from CD4+ T cells sorted from PBMCs, sampled roughly 10 days after the first yellow fever vaccination. The CDR3 bases are TGTGCCAGCAGCCGGGACGGCGGTCAGCCCCAGCATTTT. Translated: CASSRDGGQPQHF. Full variable domain (remainder filled in from reference TRBV7-8 and TRBJ1-5): GAGVSQSPRYKVAKRGQDVALRCDPISGHVSLFWYQQALGQGPEFLTYFQNEAQLDKSGLPSDRFFAERPEGSVSTLKIQRTQQEDSAVYLCASSRDGGQPQHFGDGTRLSIL.